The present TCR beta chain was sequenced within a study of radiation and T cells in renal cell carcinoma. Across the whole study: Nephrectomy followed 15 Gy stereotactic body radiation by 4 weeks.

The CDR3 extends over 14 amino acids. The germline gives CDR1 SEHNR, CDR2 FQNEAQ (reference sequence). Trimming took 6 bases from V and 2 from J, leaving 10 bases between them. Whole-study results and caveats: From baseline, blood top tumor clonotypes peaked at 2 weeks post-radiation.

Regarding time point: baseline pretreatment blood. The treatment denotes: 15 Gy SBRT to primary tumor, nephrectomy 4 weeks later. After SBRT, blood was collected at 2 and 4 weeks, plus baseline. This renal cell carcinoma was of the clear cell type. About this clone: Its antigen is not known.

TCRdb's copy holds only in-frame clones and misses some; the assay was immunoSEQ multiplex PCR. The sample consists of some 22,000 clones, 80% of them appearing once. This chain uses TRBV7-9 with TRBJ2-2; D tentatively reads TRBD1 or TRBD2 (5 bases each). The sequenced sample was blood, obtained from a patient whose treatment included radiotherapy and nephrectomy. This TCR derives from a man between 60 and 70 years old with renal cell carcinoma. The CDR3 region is CASRPGANTGELFF. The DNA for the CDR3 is TGTGCCAGCAGACCCGGGGCTAACACCGGGGAGCTGTTTTTT.